This TCR beta chain was sequenced for a study of shared T cell receptors in the human thymus. Deletions cut 6 bases from V and 7 bases from J, with 25 bases between. Germline V CDR1 and CDR2: MNHEY, SMNVEV (reference sequence). This CDR3 contains 18 residues. Data came from immunoSEQ multiplex PCR; TCRdb stores just in-frame clones and leaves some out. The table includes hundreds of thousands of clones, 80% to 90% detected once. The same data also contributed to another study, on human thymus T cells.

The V and J genes are TRBV27 and TRBJ1-6, with D possibly TRBD1 on 6 matching bases. The clonotype was recovered from a girl younger than two with a congenital heart defect. Sequenced: thymocytes. DNA for the CDR3: TGTGCCAGCAGCCCTAGTCGCCCGGGACACCGCCCGAATTCACCCCTCCACTTT. The encoded protein is CASSPSRPGHRPNSPLHF.